This T cell receptor (beta chain) was found in a study of cytomegalovirus exposure and HLA in healthy donors. PCR involved 60 Vbeta and 13 Jbeta primers. The protocol was immunoSEQ multiplex PCR, while the TCRdb copy is restricted to in-frame clones and leaves out a portion. The sample contains 150,000 to 200,000 clones, 75% to 85% of which appear only once. This clone was observed a handful of times. Its target is unknown. The study, taken as a whole, reports: Later analysis identified a missense DCLRE1C variant that was linked to TCR beta V- and J-gene trimming.

This CDR3 is built from 14 residues. V was pared by 2 bases and J by 2 bases, with 8 bases between. Germline-derived CDR1 and CDR2 are KGHSH and LQKENI. Sample: PBMCs. The V gene is TRBV18, the J gene TRBJ2-3; unclear D gene. This TCR was recovered from a woman between 45 and 65 years old in good health and CMV-seropositive. The CDR3, as DNA: TGTGCCAGCTCACCATGGAGCGACACAGATACGCAGTATTTT. Protein: CASSPWSDTDTQYF. The entire variable domain, with the rest obtained from reference TRBV18 and TRBJ2-3, is as follows: NAGVMQNPRHLVRRRGQEARLRCSPMKGHSHVYWYRQLPEEGLKFMVYLQKENIIDESGMPKERFSAEFPKEGPSILRIQQVVRGDSAAYFCASSPWSDTDTQYFGPGTRLTVL.